Below, 31 T cell receptor beta chains from the same sample are listed, as sequenced in a study of blood T cell repertoires in COVID-19. Method: immunoSEQ multiplex PCR; TCRdb's copy keeps in-frame clones and lacks some. Among about 59,000 clones listed, roughly 90% were seen once. The sequenced sample consisted of peripheral blood. The receptors were sampled from an elderly man with acute or convalescent COVID-19.

The rearrangement uses TRBV5-5 and TRBJ1-5; D is unclear. The CDR3 runs 13 residues. V was shortened by 2 bases and J by 4 bases, with 7 bases between the two germline ends. CDR1 is SGHKS and CDR2 is YYEKEE in the germline V gene (reference sequence). The CDR3 loop reads CASSFSVNQPQHF. The DNA of the CDR3 is TGTGCCAGCAGCTTTTCAGTAAATCAGCCCCAGCATTTT.

The V call is TRBV27, the J call TRBJ2-3; 9 nucleotides line up with TRBD2. Germline V gene data show CDR1 as MNHEY and CDR2 as SMNVEV (reference sequence). Germline trimming cut 2 bases from V and 3 bases from J; bases unmatched to any gene: 9. CDR3 length: 17 amino acids. The CDR3 sequence is CASSLLAGSLGTDTQYF. DNA for the CDR3: TGTGCCAGCAGTTTACTAGCGGGGTCCCTTGGGACAGATACGCAGTATTTT.

This chain links TRBV4-1 with TRBJ2-2, with D perhaps TRBD1 (6 bases). CDR3 size: 16 residues. V was trimmed by 0 bases and J by 8 bases, leaving 16 bases between them. The germline CDR1 and CDR2 sequences are MGHRA and YSYEKL. The DNA for the CDR3 is TGCGCCAGCAGCCAAGAAGGTACAGGGCTTTTTGGGGAGCTGTTTTTT. Its translation: CASSQEGTGLFGELFF.

The V gene is TRBV29-1, the J gene TRBJ2-5; tentatively, D is TRBD1 (6 bases). CDR3 length equals 14 residues. The V gene lost 0 bases and the J gene lost 5 bases, with 13 bases spanning the gap. CDR1 is SQVTM, CDR2 ANQGSEA, per germline. The DNA of the CDR3 is TGCAGCGTTGAAGATCGGGGACAAGGGGAGACCCAGTACTTC. It yields the protein CSVEDRGQGETQYF.

The V and J genes are TRBV5-4 and TRBJ1-1; 7 bases fit TRBD1. The V and J ends lost 2 bases and 3 bases, in that order; junction bases with no gene match: 1. Germline loops: CDR1 SGHNT, CDR2 YYREEE (reference sequence). The CDR3 consists of 13 residues. The CDR3 loop is CASSFDRDTEAFF. DNA for the CDR3: TGTGCCAGCAGCTTCGACAGGGACACTGAAGCTTTCTTT. Together with reference TRBV5-4 and TRBJ1-1, the CDR3 gives the full variable domain: ETGVTQSPTHLIKTRGQQVTLRCSSQSGHNTVSWYQQALGQGPQFIFQYYREEENGRGNFPPRFSGLQFPNYSSELNVNALELDDSALYLCASSFDRDTEAFFGQGTRLTVV.

The chain carries TRBV3-1 (or the pseudogene TRBV3-2) and TRBJ1-1; 9 bases line up with TRBD1. Germline V CDR1 and CDR2: LGHDT, YNNKEL (reference sequence). With 0 bases clipped from V and 6 bases from J, the junction kept 8 bases outside the gene matches. The CDR3 totals 16 residues. CDR3 coding DNA: TGTGCCAGCAGCCAAGAAACAGGGGGCCCTACCCCTGAAGCTTTCTTT. Translated, it gives CASSQETGGPTPEAFF.

The chain joins TRBV7-9 to TRBJ2-2; 9 bases map to TRBD2. The J segment lost 6 bases and the V segment lost 4 bases, leaving 9 bases of the junction unmatched. The CDR3 is 16 amino acids. Germline loops: CDR1 SEHNR, CDR2 FQNEAQ (reference sequence). The CDR3 bases are TGTGCCAGCAGCTCCCCCAGCGGGGGGCCCGCCGGGGAGCTGTTTTTT. This translates into CASSSPSGGPAGELFF.

CDR3 residues: CASSLADSYGYTF. In DNA form, the CDR3 reads TGCGCCAGCAGCTTGGCGGACAGTTATGGCTACACCTTC. The rearrangement joins TRBV5-1 to TRBJ1-2; the D gene is possibly TRBD1 (6 bases). CDR1 is SGHRS and CDR2 is YFSETQ in the germline V gene. The CDR3 loop spans 13 amino acids. Trimming shortened V by 0 bases and J by 5 bases, and 8 bases separated the two germline ends. Variable domain in full (rest from reference TRBV5-1 and TRBJ1-2): KAGVTQTPRYLIKTRGQQVTLSCSPISGHRSVSWYQQTPGQGLQFLFEYFSETQRNKGNFPGRFSGRQFSNSRSEMNVSTLELGDSALYLCASSLADSYGYTFGSGTRLTVV.

V gene TRBV5-4 combines with J gene TRBJ2-7, with D perhaps matching TRBD1 (6 bases). The CDR3 sequence is 14 residues long. In germline, CDR1 is SGHNT, CDR2 YYREEE (reference sequence). V was clipped by 4 bases and J by 1 base, with 12 bases between them. The CDR3 sequence: CASSMATGSYEQYF. In DNA form, the CDR3 reads TGTGCCAGCAGCATGGCTACAGGGTCCTACGAGCAGTACTTC.

This chain uses TRBV24-1 with TRBJ2-3; D is ambiguous. The germline V gene encodes CDR1 KGHDR and CDR2 SFDVKD. This CDR3 is 16 amino acids long. V lost 0 bases and J 4 bases, leaving 13 bases between the germline ends. The CDR3 loop reads CATSDLPSVGPDTQYF. Here the CDR3 DNA reads TGTGCCACCAGTGATTTGCCCAGCGTGGGTCCAGATACGCAGTATTTT.

This chain joins TRBV3-1 (or the pseudogene TRBV3-2) and TRBJ2-1; 10 nucleotides match TRBD2. The CDR3 consists of 19 residues. V gave up 2 bases and J gave up 0 bases; unmatched junction bases: 10. From germline, CDR1 is LGHDT and CDR2 YNNKEL (reference sequence). The chain's CDR3 is CASSQHLAGAISSYNEQFF. For the CDR3, the DNA is TGTGCCAGCAGCCAACATCTAGCGGGGGCCATCAGCTCCTACAATGAGCAGTTCTTC.

J is TRBJ2-2 and V is TRBV5-1; 7 bases line up with TRBD2. Looked up from germline, CDR1 is SGHRS and CDR2 is YFSETQ. V lost 2 bases and J lost 0; bases outside the gene matches: 4. This CDR3 has 16 residues. In DNA form, the CDR3 reads TGCGCCAGCAGCTTCGCGGGGGTGGCGAACACCGGGGAGCTGTTTTTT. Amino acids: CASSFAGVANTGELFF.

Here the CDR3 reads CASSFGLAGGKGEQYF. CDR3 sequence (DNA): TGTGCCAGCAGCTTCGGACTAGCGGGGGGGAAGGGGGAGCAGTACTTC. The chain joins TRBV11-2 to TRBJ2-7; 15 bases line up with TRBD2. The V segment lost 3 bases and the J segment 7 bases; nucleotides outside the gene matches: 7. Germline V CDR1 and CDR2: SGHAT, FQNNGV. The CDR3 runs to 16 residues.

The gene calls are TRBV19 and TRBJ1-5; 8 positions match TRBD1. V was clipped by 3 bases and J by 1 base; unmatched bases: 2. This CDR3 spans 15 amino acids. CDR1 and CDR2 from the germline V gene are LNHDA and SQIVND (reference sequence). The DNA for the CDR3 is TGTGCCAGTAGTATCGGACAGGGCAGCAATCAGCCCCAGCATTTT. It yields the protein CASSIGQGSNQPQHF.

The chain couples TRBV9 to TRBJ1-5; 7 bases map to TRBD1. Germline V lookup: CDR1 SGDLS, CDR2 YYNGEE. Germline trimming cut 3 bases from V and 3 bases from J; bases unmatched to any gene: 6. This CDR3 is built from 15 residues. CDR3 DNA: TGTGCCAGCAGCGCAGGGGGACAGCACAATCAGCCCCAGCATTTT. Translated: CASSAGGQHNQPQHF.

This chain uses TRBV6-6 with TRBJ1-5; a weak D match, TRBD1 (5 bases). V lost 5 bases, J lost 6 bases, and 17 bases lay in between. Germline CDR1 is MNHNY and CDR2 is SVGAGI (reference sequence). The CDR3 extends over 15 amino acids. The CDR3 DNA sequence: TGTGCCAGCAGTCGGCGGGGGACGGCGGGTCAGCCCCAGCATTTT. This translates into CASSRRGTAGQPQHF.

The rearrangement joins TRBV20-1 to TRBJ2-3, with 9 bases identical to TRBD1. This CDR3 spans 15 amino acids. V trimming: 3 bases; J trimming: 0 bases; junction bases outside the gene matches: 4. Germline V gives CDR1 DFQATT, CDR2 SNEGSKA (reference sequence). CDR3 sequence reads: CSASPGQGSTDTQYF. The CDR3 region has the DNA TGCAGTGCTAGTCCCGGACAGGGGAGCACAGATACGCAGTATTTT.

For this clone: This likely stems from a read error, as it lies one base from a far larger clone. V is TRBV9 and J is TRBJ2-7, with 7 bases fitting TRBD1. The ends lost 4 bases at V and 3 bases at J; junction bases unmatched: 1. CDR1 SGDLS and CDR2 YYNGEE come from the germline V gene. This CDR3 spans 12 amino acids. DNA for the CDR3: TGTGCCAGCAGCCCAGGGGGCTACGAGCAGTACTTC. Translated: CASSPGGYEQYF.

CDR3 bases: TGTGCCAGTAATCTCCCAGGCGCTCGAACTGAAGCTTTCTTT. Protein sequence: CASNLPGARTEAFF. The J gene is TRBJ1-1, the V gene TRBV19; D ambiguous. Per germline, CDR1 LNHDA and CDR2 SQIVND (reference sequence). The CDR3 contains 14 residues. Trimming left V 7 bases short and J 5 bases short, with 17 bases between.

The chain employs TRBV28 and TRBJ1-5; a possible D gene is TRBD1 (6 bases). The CDR3 runs to 16 residues. Germline V lookup: CDR1 MDHEN, CDR2 SYDVKM. Trimming stripped 2 bases from V and 4 bases from J, with 15 bases between. The DNA of the CDR3 is TGTGCCAGCAGTTTAGGAACAGGGTCTTTTAATCAGCCCCAGCATTTT. Its translation is CASSLGTGSFNQPQHF.

This chain connects TRBV3-1 (or the pseudogene TRBV3-2) to TRBJ2-5, with D tentatively TRBD2 (6 bases). Trimming took 3 bases from V and 5 from J, leaving 10 bases between them. This CDR3 comprises 13 residues. Germline V lookup: CDR1 LGHDT, CDR2 YNNKEL (reference sequence). In nucleotides, the CDR3 is TGTGCCAGCAGCCAGCAGGGAGGCGAGACCCAGTACTTC. Residues: CASSQQGGETQYF.

V is TRBV10-3 and J is TRBJ2-2, with 11 bases lining up with TRBD1. Germline V gene data show CDR1 as ENHRY and CDR2 as SYGVKD. V lost 7 bases and J lost 6; bases outside the gene matches: 4. CDR3 length: 14 amino acids. Written as DNA, the CDR3 is TGTGCCATCACCGGACAGGGGGCTTCCGGGGAGCTGTTTTTT. As protein: CAITGQGASGELFF.

In its sample, this clone is medium-sized. This chain joins TRBV7-6 and TRBJ1-1; TRBD1 might be the D (6 bases). This CDR3 is 14 amino acids long. The germline V gene has CDR1 SGHVS and CDR2 FNYEAQ. The V end was cut by 9 bases, the J end by 0 bases, with 14 bases between. CDR3 DNA sequence: TGTGCCAGTACCCCGGCAGGGGTGAACACTGAAGCTTTCTTT. This codes for CASTPAGVNTEAFF.

A note on this clone: An end of the junction differs from the germline gene, which may be a read error. The V and J genes are TRBV19 and TRBJ1-2; D is perhaps TRBD1 (5 bases). This CDR3 spans 11 amino acids. Germline V gene lookup returns CDR1 LNHDA and CDR2 SQIVND (reference sequence). The CDR3 coding sequence is TGTGCCAGTCATTCTGGGGAGGGGCCCGACTTC. Translation gives CASHSGEGPDF.

This rearrangement joins TRBV30 to TRBJ1-1; TRBD1 agrees at 9 bases. Trimming took 1 base from V and 14 from J; bases not matched to a gene: 8. There are 12 residues in the CDR3. Germline CDR1 reads GTSNPN; CDR2 reads SVGIG (reference sequence). For the CDR3, the DNA is TGTGCCTGGAGTGAAACCGGGACAGGGAAGTTCTTT. Translating it yields CAWSETGTGKFF.

The chain is built from TRBV3-1 (or the pseudogene TRBV3-2) and TRBJ1-1; D gene ambiguous. The ends were cut back, 4 bases at V and 3 bases at J, with 6 bases in the middle. CDR1 LGHDT and CDR2 YNNKEL come from the germline V gene (reference sequence). CDR3 length: 12 amino acids. In DNA form, the CDR3 reads TGTGCCAGCAGCCCCCGGGACACTGAAGCTTTCTTT. It translates to CASSPRDTEAFF.

The chain employs TRBV2 and TRBJ1-6; 7 bases agree with TRBD1. CDR1 is SNHLY, CDR2 FYNNEI, per germline. The length of the CDR3 is 16 residues. Losses at the gene ends were 5 bases for V and 7 bases for J; bases not matched to a gene: 11. CDR3 region: CASSLRQGESNSPLHF. CDR3 DNA sequence: TGTGCCAGCAGTCTACGACAGGGAGAGAGCAATTCACCCCTCCACTTT.

This chain links TRBV7-2 with TRBJ1-2, with TRBD1 matching over 8 bases. There are 13 residues in the CDR3. The germline CDR1 and CDR2 sequences are SGHTA and FQGNSA. Germline trimming cut 3 bases from V and 6 bases from J; bases unmatched to any gene: 3. The CDR3 DNA reads as TGTGCCAGCAGCTTTAGACAGGGGCATGGCTACACCTTC. Protein: CASSFRQGHGYTF.

CDR3 in amino acids: CASSGQPSNQPQHF. CDR3 DNA sequence: TGTGCCAGCAGTGGACAACCGAGCAATCAGCCCCAGCATTTT. The rearrangement links TRBV2 to TRBJ1-5; D unresolved. Germline loops: CDR1 SNHLY, CDR2 FYNNEI. The CDR3 loop spans 14 amino acids. The V end was cut by 4 bases, the J end by 1 base, with 8 bases between.

V and J are TRBV6-2 or TRBV6-3 and TRBJ2-5; no reliable D call. From germline, CDR1 is MNHEY and CDR2 SVGEGT. V was clipped by 4 bases and J by 4 bases, with 4 bases between them. This CDR3 is 11 amino acids long. CDR3 coding DNA: TGTGCCAGCAGTTCGTCAGAGACCCAGTACTTC. Protein product: CASSSSETQYF.

The chain uses TRBV24-1 and TRBJ2-5; TRBD1 matches 7 bases. Germline values: CDR1 KGHDR, CDR2 SFDVKD. CDR3 length equals 15 residues. The trim removed 3 bases at V and 0 bases at J, leaving 3 bases unmatched. The CDR3 DNA reads TGTGCCACCAGTGATGCGACAGGGTACCAAGAGACCCAGTACTTC. The encoded protein is CATSDATGYQETQYF.